This TCR beta chain is drawn from a study of radiation and T cells in renal cell carcinoma. Sample time point: blood 4 weeks post-SBRT, at nephrectomy. The sample's treatment: 15 Gy SBRT to primary tumor, nephrectomy 4 weeks later. The patient's renal cell carcinoma had clear cell pathology. Profiling relied on immunoSEQ multiplex PCR, and the TCRdb table lists in-frame clones only, not all of them. The repertoire includes about 170,000 clones, 88% of them detected once, and approximately 10% sits in the top ten. Germline V gene sequence: CDR1 SNHLY, CDR2 FYNNEI. CDR3 length: 14 amino acids. The V gene lost 3 bases and the J gene lost 0 bases, with 6 bases spanning the gap.

This sequence originates from a woman between 45 and 65 years old with renal cell carcinoma. This sample comprised blood, obtained from a patient whose treatment included radiotherapy and nephrectomy. J is TRBJ1-5 and V is TRBV2; D not certain. The CDR3 spells CASSDRTSNQPQHF. As DNA, the CDR3 is TGTGCCAGCAGTGACAGAACTAGCAATCAGCCCCAGCATTTT.